The T cell receptor beta chain described here comes from a study of CD8+ T cells in alopecia areata. Whole-study context: Treated patients received oral tofacitinib, 5 to 10 mg twice daily. The share of scalp area affected provided the severity score for treated patients.

Sequencing relied on a cDNA template that was reverse transcribed from extracted RNA. The repertoire was sequenced with immunoSEQ multiplex PCR; TCRdb's copy has only in-frame clones and lacks some. The sample has around 200,000 clones, over 60% seen once; the top ten hold roughly 4.2%. As regards this clone: The antigen remains undetermined.

There are 18 residues in the CDR3. The V end lost 1 base, the J end lost 4 bases, and 24 bases lay between the germline ends. In germline, CDR1 is SGHRS, CDR2 YFSETQ. Study outcomes and limitations: Scalp and blood samples kept many expanded lesional clones throughout tofacitinib. Normal scalp had lower clonality than lesional scalp, with alopecia totalis/universalis lesions showing this most strongly.

Treatment described: oral pan-JAK inhibitor, 5-10 mg twice daily. Sequencing used CD4+ T cells sorted from blood, obtained at week 4, from a patient treated with tofacitinib. This TCR derives from a human donor with alopecia areata. This chain uses TRBV5-1 with TRBJ2-7, with D perhaps TRBD2 (6 bases). Written as DNA, the CDR3 is TGCGCCAGCAGCTTGCAGCGGGCGCTCACCCACCCTCAGTACGAGCAGTACTTC. Amino acid sequence: CASSLQRALTHPQYEQYF.